These 8 T cell receptor beta chains came from one sample sequenced in a study of T cell repertoires in cytomegalovirus infection. These receptors have no known antigen. In TCRdb, the reads were re-called with MiXCR into one record per CDR3 protein. The data hold 300,000 to 400,000 distinct CDR3 sequences, with around 29% observed a single time. This specimen was cultured PBMCs, taken from culture after CMV antigen stimulation. Receptor source: a human donor in good health (CMV status not recorded). Some clones in this sample may be carry-over from other donors' samples.

This clonotype was detected once. CDR3 nucleotide sequence: TGTGCCAGCAGGGGGGACGGGATCGGTGAAGCTTTCTTT. The encoded protein is CASRGDGIGEAFF. V is TRBV6-1 and J is TRBJ1-1, with D perhaps TRBD1 (5 bases). V was shortened by 6 bases and J by 7 bases, with 15 bases between the two germline ends. Germline-derived CDR1 and CDR2 are MNHNS and SASEGT. The CDR3 has 13 residues.

The sample holds many counts of this clonotype. The CDR3 sequence: CASSTPQGVGSDTQYF. The CDR3 region has the DNA TGTGCCAGCAGCACACCGCAGGGGGTAGGATCCGATACGCAGTATTTT. V is TRBV7-3 and J is TRBJ2-3, with TRBD1 matching 7 bases. V lost 5 bases and J lost 6; bases outside the gene matches: 14. This CDR3 comprises 16 residues. Germline CDR1 reads SGHTA; CDR2 reads FQGTGA.

This clonotype was seen just once. The chain joins TRBV12-3 or TRBV12-4 to TRBJ2-6; D ambiguous. The V end was cut by 5 bases, the J end by 0 bases, with 17 bases between. The CDR3 length is 18 residues. The CDR3 DNA sequence: TGTGCCAGCAGTCCCAGGATGCCCCTCCACTCTGGGGCCAACGTCCTGACTTTC. Translation gives CASSPRMPLHSGANVLTF.

The V and J genes are TRBV6-1 and TRBJ2-5, with 10 nucleotides matching TRBD2. CDR1 and CDR2 from the germline V gene are MNHNS and SASEGT. The CDR3 extends over 16 amino acids. The trim removed 8 bases at V and 4 bases at J, leaving 13 bases unmatched. CDR3 nucleotide sequence: TGTGCCAGCGGCCCAGGACTAGCGGTTAATGGAGAGACCCAGTACTTC. This gives the protein CASGPGLAVNGETQYF.

The chain combines TRBV6-1 with TRBJ1-5; maybe TRBD1 (5 bases). Germline V CDR1 and CDR2: MNHNS, SASEGT. The CDR3 spans 15 residues. The V gene lost 7 bases and the J gene lost 2 bases, with 15 bases spanning the gap. Here the CDR3 DNA reads TGTGCCAGCACCTCGATGGGACTAGGCAATCAGCCCCAGCATTTT. Translated, it gives CASTSMGLGNQPQHF.

This chain joins TRBV5-4 and TRBJ1-6, with D possibly being TRBD1 (5 bases). V lost 4 bases to trimming and J lost 9 bases, with 14 bases between them. The CDR3 loop spans 14 amino acids. Per germline, CDR1 SGHNT and CDR2 YYREEE (reference sequence). The CDR3 reads CASSPRADISPLHF. Written as DNA, the CDR3 is TGTGCCAGCAGCCCTAGGGCGGACATTTCACCCCTCCACTTT.

The chain couples TRBV4-2 to TRBJ1-2; a weak D match, TRBD1 (5 bases). CDR1 and CDR2 (germline): LGHNA, YNFKEQ. The CDR3 has 15 residues. The germline V and J ends were trimmed by 4 bases and 6 bases, with 18 bases remaining between them. The CDR3 protein is CASSLSPTVTDGYTF. In nucleotides, the CDR3 is TGTGCCAGCAGCCTCTCCCCGACAGTGACGGATGGCTACACCTTC.

This clonotype showed up many times. The CDR3 nucleotides read TGTGCCACCAGCAGGGACAGGGGGACCGGTCAGCCCCAGCATTTT. Its protein product is CATSRDRGTGQPQHF. This rearrangement joins TRBV15 to TRBJ1-5; 10 bases line up with TRBD1. This CDR3 is 15 amino acids long. Germline lookup yields CDR1 LNHNV and CDR2 YYDKDF (reference sequence). Unmatched junction bases numbered 5, after V lost 3 bases and J lost 6 bases.